This passage covers 23 T cell receptor beta chains from one sample sequenced in a study of shared clonotypes between healthy human individuals (dated by TCRdb to 2018 to 2021). Libraries were built with the immunoSEQ multiplex PCR assay. TCRdb provides this immuneACCESS table in a form limited to in-frame rearrangements. Some clones are lacking; in checked studies, under half of them reflect an unresolved V gene, and why the rest are absent is not known. Here the sample has under 850,000 clones; around 77% occur a single time. Together, the top ten hold under 2% of the sample. Sample: memory CD4+ T cells sorted from blood. In light of the paper, this sample's cell subset or site label describes: CD45RA-negative fraction. The receptor set was obtained from a woman aged 25 to 39 in good health.

In the case of this clone: Since a far larger clone is one base different, this is likely a read error. The chain has TRBV5-1 and TRBJ2-2; 7 bases are a match to TRBD1. The germline gives CDR1 SGHRS, CDR2 YFSETQ. CDR3 length: 14 amino acids. Trimming took 4 bases from V and 6 from J; bases not matched to a gene: 6. The CDR3 DNA follows: TGCGCCAGCAGCCCCGGGACAGACTCCGGGGAGCTGTTTTTT. Protein product: CASSPGTDSGELFF.

The chain has TRBV20-1 and TRBJ2-1; 7 bases agree with TRBD2. From germline, CDR1 is DFQATT and CDR2 SNEGSKA (reference sequence). Trimming cost V 6 bases and J 7 bases; bases outside gene matches: 3. This CDR3 is built from 11 residues. The CDR3 DNA sequence: TGCAGTGCCCGGGGGGTTAATGAGCAGTTCTTC. It encodes CSARGVNEQFF.

The sample holds one count of this clone. This chain joins TRBV28 and TRBJ2-7; TRBD2 matches at 9 bases. Trimming removed 3 bases from V and 1 base from J; junction bases left unmatched: 7. The CDR3 runs 16 residues. Germline V gives CDR1 MDHEN, CDR2 SYDVKM. The CDR3 sequence: CASSFPRTSVSYEQYF. The DNA for the CDR3 is TGTGCCAGCAGTTTCCCAAGGACTAGCGTGTCCTACGAGCAGTACTTC.

This sequence joins TRBV18 and TRBJ2-7, with a possible D match to TRBD2 (5 bases). Germline lookup yields CDR1 KGHSH and CDR2 LQKENI. The V end was cut by 3 bases, the J end by 9 bases, with 21 bases between. The CDR3 is 15 residues long. The DNA of the CDR3 is TGTGCCAGCTCACCGGGCGGGTCCAGGAAGGCCGGGCAGTACTTC. It encodes CASSPGGSRKAGQYF.

The chain recombines TRBV18 with TRBJ2-2, with TRBD1 as a possible D gene (6 bases). With 3 bases removed from V and 1 base from J, the gap between germline ends came to 21 bases. CDR3 length: 19 amino acids. Germline CDR1 is KGHSH and CDR2 is LQKENI. The CDR3 DNA follows: TGTGCCAGCTCACCGAACCGGGCAGGGGTCCAACTGAACACCGGGGAGCTGTTTTTT. It is translated as CASSPNRAGVQLNTGELFF.

This chain connects TRBV27 to TRBJ2-1, with TRBD2 matching 10 bases. Germline V lookup: CDR1 MNHEY, CDR2 SMNVEV (reference sequence). The CDR3 covers 16 residues. V lost 7 bases and J lost 6; bases outside the gene matches: 12. CDR3 nucleotide sequence: TGTGCCAGCAAGATCCTAAGCGGGAGGGCCCTCAATGAGCAGTTCTTC. Amino acids: CASKILSGRALNEQFF.

V gene TRBV28 combines with J gene TRBJ2-2; D is ambiguous. The CDR3 has 12 amino acids. Germline V gene data show CDR1 as MDHEN and CDR2 as SYDVKM. Trimming pared 6 bases from V and 7 bases from J, leaving 9 bases between. CDR3 DNA: TGTGCCAGCAGCTTAGCCTACGGGGAGCTGTTTTTT. Encoded protein: CASSLAYGELFF.

This rearrangement joins TRBV25-1 to TRBJ2-1; 10 positions agree with TRBD2. V shed 8 bases and J 5 bases; nucleotides not matched to a gene: 15. This CDR3 has 17 residues. CDR1 is MGHDK and CDR2 is SYGVNS in the germline V gene. The CDR3 DNA reads TGTGCCAGCTCGCGGACTAGCGGCACTGTCCCCCACAATGAGCAGTTCTTC. Protein sequence: CASSRTSGTVPHNEQFF.

On this clone itself: Other DNA sequences in the same sample also yield this CDR3. The chain has TRBV5-1 and TRBJ1-4, with a weak D call TRBD1 (5 bases). CDR1 and CDR2 (germline): SGHRS, YFSETQ. V dropped 2 bases and J dropped 4 bases, with 12 bases sitting between them. This CDR3 spans 15 amino acids. The CDR3 DNA sequence: TGCGCCAGCAGCTTAGCAGACAGAGATAATGAAAAACTGTTTTTT. It is translated as CASSLADRDNEKLFF.

This clone was picked up many times. This chain links TRBV2 with TRBJ2-3; tentatively, D is TRBD1 (6 bases). Germline-derived CDR1 and CDR2 are SNHLY and FYNNEI. The CDR3 is made up of 14 amino acids. V was cut by 8 bases and J by 6 bases, with 18 bases left in between. DNA of the CDR3: TGTGCCAGCCCGAGGGGGACGCGTTTGGATACGCAGTATTTT. It encodes CASPRGTRLDTQYF.

J is TRBJ2-2 and V is TRBV7-3; D might be TRBD2 (6 bases). Trimming took 5 bases from V and 0 from J, leaving 10 bases between them. CDR1 is SGHTA, CDR2 FQGTGA, per germline. The CDR3 totals 15 residues. The CDR3, as DNA: TGTGCCAGCAGCCGGGGACTGACGAACACCGGGGAGCTGTTTTTT. Translating gives CASSRGLTNTGELFF.

This clone was detected ten times or more. The chain uses TRBV7-8 and TRBJ2-1; perhaps TRBD2 as D (5 bases). The CDR3 runs 15 residues. Germline CDR1 SGHVS, CDR2 FQNEAQ. The V end lost 0 bases, the J end lost 3 bases, and 9 bases lay between the germline ends. The CDR3 nucleotides read TGTGCCAGCAGCTTAGCGGGAGCTGACTACAATGAGCAGTTCTTC. Translating it yields CASSLAGADYNEQFF.

The rearrangement joins TRBV20-1 to TRBJ1-2; D is unresolved. The CDR3 runs to 10 residues. The V gene's germline CDR1 is DFQATT and CDR2 SNEGSKA (reference sequence). The CDR3 DNA reads TGCGGGCACATTGAGGATGGCTACACCTTC. Residues: CGHIEDGYTF.

This sequence joins TRBV28 and TRBJ2-7, with D unclear. CDR3 length: 13 residues. Germline V lookup: CDR1 MDHEN, CDR2 SYDVKM. The ends were cut back, 1 base at V and 4 bases at J, with 8 bases in the middle. The CDR3 loop is CASSLSAHYEQYF. CDR3 coding DNA: TGTGCCAGCAGTTTATCGGCACATTACGAGCAGTACTTC.

The chain links TRBV30 to TRBJ1-1, with 8 positions matching TRBD1. The length of the CDR3 is 13 residues. CDR1 GTSNPN and CDR2 SVGIG come from the germline V gene (reference sequence). The V segment lost 1 base and the J segment 10 bases; nucleotides outside the gene matches: 8. This CDR3 is CAWSAMTGEGAFF. The CDR3 DNA follows: TGTGCCTGGAGTGCGATGACAGGGGAAGGAGCTTTCTTT.

The chain combines TRBV30 with TRBJ1-5; a weak D match, TRBD1 (5 bases). V dropped 2 bases and J dropped 0 bases, with 8 bases sitting between them. Germline V gives CDR1 GTSNPN, CDR2 SVGIG (reference sequence). This CDR3 region has 14 residues. The CDR3 sequence is CAWSWGNSNQPQHF. The CDR3 coding sequence is TGTGCCTGGAGTTGGGGGAATAGCAATCAGCCCCAGCATTTT. The variable domain in full, with the rest retrieved from reference TRBV30 and TRBJ1-5, is SQTIHQWPATLVQPVGSPLSLECTVEGTSNPNLYWYRQAAGRGLQLLFYSVGIGQISSEVPQNLSASRPQDRQFILSSKKLLLSDSGFYLCAWSWGNSNQPQHFGDGTRLSIL.

Comment on this clone: In the same sample, other DNA sequences code for this CDR3. The chain is built from TRBV2 and TRBJ2-5; D might be TRBD2 (6 bases). The CDR3 loop spans 13 amino acids. Germline V gene sequence: CDR1 SNHLY, CDR2 FYNNEI. Trimming removed 7 bases at V and 0 bases at J, with 9 bases between. Written as DNA, the CDR3 is TGTGCCAGCATAAGGGAGGACCAAGAGACCCAGTACTTC. Protein sequence: CASIREDQETQYF.

The CDR3 nucleotides read TGCGCCAGCAGGTCCGGGACGTACACTGAAGCTTTCTTT. Protein product: CASRSGTYTEAFF. The chain links TRBV5-1 to TRBJ1-1; TRBD1 is a possible D gene (5 bases). Germline lookup yields CDR1 SGHRS and CDR2 YFSETQ. The CDR3 length is 13 residues. V was cut by 5 bases and J by 3 bases, with 11 bases left in between.

This chain uses TRBV29-1 with TRBJ1-1; no reliable D call. The CDR3 is 13 residues long. V was clipped by 4 bases and J by 1 base, with 10 bases between them. The germline V gene encodes CDR1 SQVTM and CDR2 ANQGSEA. The DNA for the CDR3 is TGCAGCGTTGTGGACGGTTCGAACACTGAAGCTTTCTTT. This sequence encodes CSVVDGSNTEAFF.

The V and J genes are TRBV2 and TRBJ2-2; 7 bases fit TRBD2. This CDR3 is 17 amino acids long. CDR1 SNHLY and CDR2 FYNNEI come from the germline V gene. With 4 bases clipped from V and 2 bases from J, the junction kept 10 bases outside the gene matches. CDR3 in amino acids: CASSAVSGRLNTGELFF. CDR3 bases: TGTGCCAGCAGTGCGGTTAGCGGGCGACTTAACACCGGGGAGCTGTTTTTT.

This clone was detected only once. The chain uses TRBV1 and TRBJ2-5; the table's D gene call, TRBD1, was not cross checked with the DNA. TRBV1 is reported as a pseudogene. This CDR3 is built from 14 residues. CDR3 in amino acids: CTSSQVRTEETQYF. The CDR3 bases are TGCACCAGCAGCCAAGTTCGGACAGAAGAGACCCAGTACTTC.

This rearrangement joins TRBV6-6 to TRBJ2-5; D remains unclear. This CDR3 contains 15 residues. V lost 0 bases and J lost 2, with 10 bases in between. Germline V gene lookup returns CDR1 MNHNY and CDR2 SVGAGI (reference sequence). The chain's CDR3 is CASSYSLPQQETQYF. CDR3 in DNA: TGTGCCAGCAGTTACTCCCTACCCCAGCAAGAGACCCAGTACTTC.

The genes are TRBV5-1 and TRBJ1-1, with a possible D match to TRBD1 (6 bases). Germline assignment: CDR1 SGHRS and CDR2 YFSETQ. V gave up 4 bases and J gave up 6 bases, with 10 bases separating them. The CDR3 runs 12 residues. The CDR3 DNA reads as TGCGCCAGCAGCCCGGGGACATCTGAAGCTTTCTTT. Translating gives CASSPGTSEAFF.